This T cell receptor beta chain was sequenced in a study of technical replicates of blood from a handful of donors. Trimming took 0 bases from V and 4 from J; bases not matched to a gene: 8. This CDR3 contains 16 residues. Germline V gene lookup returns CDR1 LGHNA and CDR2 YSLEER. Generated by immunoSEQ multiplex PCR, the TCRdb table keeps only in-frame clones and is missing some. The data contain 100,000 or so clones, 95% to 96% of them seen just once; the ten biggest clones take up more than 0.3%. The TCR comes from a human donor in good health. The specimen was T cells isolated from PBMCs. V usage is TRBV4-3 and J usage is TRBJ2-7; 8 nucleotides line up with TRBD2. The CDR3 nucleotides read TGCGCCAGCAGCCAAGATCGGAGCGGGAGTGGTTACGAGCAGTACTTC. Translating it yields CASSQDRSGSGYEQYF.